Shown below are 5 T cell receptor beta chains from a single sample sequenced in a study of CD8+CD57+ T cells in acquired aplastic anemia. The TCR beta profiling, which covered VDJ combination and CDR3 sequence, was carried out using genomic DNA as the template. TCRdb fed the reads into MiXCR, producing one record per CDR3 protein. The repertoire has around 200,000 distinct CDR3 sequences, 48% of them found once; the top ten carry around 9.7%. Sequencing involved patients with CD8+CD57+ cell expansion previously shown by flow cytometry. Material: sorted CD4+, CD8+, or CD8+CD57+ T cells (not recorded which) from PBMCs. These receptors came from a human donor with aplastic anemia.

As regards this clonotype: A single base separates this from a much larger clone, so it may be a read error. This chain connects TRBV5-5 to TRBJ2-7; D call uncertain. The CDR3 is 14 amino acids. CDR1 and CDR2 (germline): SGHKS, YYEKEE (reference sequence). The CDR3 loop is CAGSLDGYFSEQYF. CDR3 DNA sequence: TGTGCCGGCAGCTTGGATGGCTACTTTAGCGAGCAGTACTTC. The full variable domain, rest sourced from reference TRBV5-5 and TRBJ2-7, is DAGVTQSPTHLIKTRGQQVTLRCSPISGHKSVSWYQQVLGQGPQFIFQYYEKEERGRGNFPDRFSARQFPNYSSELNVNALLLGDSALYLCAGSLDGYFSEQYFGPGTRLTVT.

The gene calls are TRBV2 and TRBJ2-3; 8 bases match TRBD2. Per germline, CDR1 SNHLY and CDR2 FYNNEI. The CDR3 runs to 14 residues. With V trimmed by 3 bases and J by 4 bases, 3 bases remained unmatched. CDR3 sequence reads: CASSEAGGPDTQYF. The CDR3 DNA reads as TGTGCCAGCAGTGAGGCGGGAGGCCCAGATACGCAGTATTTT.

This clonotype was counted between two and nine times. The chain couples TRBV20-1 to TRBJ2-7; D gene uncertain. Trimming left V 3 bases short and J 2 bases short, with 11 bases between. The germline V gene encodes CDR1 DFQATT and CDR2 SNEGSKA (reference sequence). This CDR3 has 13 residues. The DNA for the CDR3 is TGCAGTGCTAGGCCGGACGGAACCTACGAGCAGTACTTC. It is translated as CSARPDGTYEQYF.

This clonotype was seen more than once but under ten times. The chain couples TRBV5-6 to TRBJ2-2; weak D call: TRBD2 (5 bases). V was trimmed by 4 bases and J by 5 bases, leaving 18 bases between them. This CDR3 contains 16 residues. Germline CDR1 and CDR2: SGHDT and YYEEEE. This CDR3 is CASSQKTGWYTGELFF. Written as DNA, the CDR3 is TGTGCCAGCAGCCAGAAGACGGGGTGGTATACCGGGGAGCTGTTTTTT.

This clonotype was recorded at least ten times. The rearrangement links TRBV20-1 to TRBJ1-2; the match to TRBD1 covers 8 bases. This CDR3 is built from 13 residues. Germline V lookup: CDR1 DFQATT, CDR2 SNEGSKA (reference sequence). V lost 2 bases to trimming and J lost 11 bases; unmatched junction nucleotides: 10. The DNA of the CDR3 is TGCAGTGCTAGAACGACAGGGGTAGGGTGGTACACCTTC. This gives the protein CSARTTGVGWYTF.